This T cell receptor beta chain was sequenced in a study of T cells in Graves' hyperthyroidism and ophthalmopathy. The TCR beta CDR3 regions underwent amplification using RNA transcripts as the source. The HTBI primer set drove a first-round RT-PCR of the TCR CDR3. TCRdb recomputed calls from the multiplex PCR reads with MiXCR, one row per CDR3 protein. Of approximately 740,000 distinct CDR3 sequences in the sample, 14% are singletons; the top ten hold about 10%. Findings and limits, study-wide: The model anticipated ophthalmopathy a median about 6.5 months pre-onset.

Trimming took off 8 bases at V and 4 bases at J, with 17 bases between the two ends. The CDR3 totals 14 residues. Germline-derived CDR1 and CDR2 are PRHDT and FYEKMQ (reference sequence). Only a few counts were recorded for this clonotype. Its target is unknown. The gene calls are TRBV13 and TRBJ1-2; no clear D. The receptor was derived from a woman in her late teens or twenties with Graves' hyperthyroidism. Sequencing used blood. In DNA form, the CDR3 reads TGTGCCAGCGGCAACCTTGGAGTTTCCTATGGCTACACCTTC. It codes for CASGNLGVSYGYTF. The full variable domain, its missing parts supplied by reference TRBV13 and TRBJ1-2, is AAGVIQSPRHLIKEKRETATLKCYPIPRHDTVYWYQQGPGQDPQFLISFYEKMQSDKGSIPDRFSAQQFSDYHSELNMSSLELGDSALYFCASGNLGVSYGYTFGSGTRLTVV.